This T cell receptor (beta chain) emerged from a study of CD8 T cells in Susac syndrome. RNA was extracted with the RNeasy kit, and a quantity of roughly 0.5 to 1 ug was reverse transcribed using random hexamers. TCRdb recomputed calls from the immunoSEQ multiplex PCR reads with MiXCR, one row per CDR3 protein. Of approximately 190,000 distinct CDR3 sequences in the sample, approximately 94% were seen once. TEMRA cells were FACS-enriched, and CD8+ and CD4+ T cells were isolated negatively. The sample consisted of CD4+ T cells from PBMCs. This sequence originates from a human donor in good health.

The CDR3 here is CSVGEGNQPQHF. CDR3 in DNA: TGCAGTGTTGGGGAAGGGAATCAGCCCCAGCATTTT. This chain connects TRBV20-1 to TRBJ1-5; D unclear. CDR3 length: 12 amino acids. Trimming shortened V by 7 bases and J by 4 bases, and 11 bases separated the two germline ends. Germline-derived CDR1 and CDR2 are DFQATT and SNEGSKA (reference sequence).